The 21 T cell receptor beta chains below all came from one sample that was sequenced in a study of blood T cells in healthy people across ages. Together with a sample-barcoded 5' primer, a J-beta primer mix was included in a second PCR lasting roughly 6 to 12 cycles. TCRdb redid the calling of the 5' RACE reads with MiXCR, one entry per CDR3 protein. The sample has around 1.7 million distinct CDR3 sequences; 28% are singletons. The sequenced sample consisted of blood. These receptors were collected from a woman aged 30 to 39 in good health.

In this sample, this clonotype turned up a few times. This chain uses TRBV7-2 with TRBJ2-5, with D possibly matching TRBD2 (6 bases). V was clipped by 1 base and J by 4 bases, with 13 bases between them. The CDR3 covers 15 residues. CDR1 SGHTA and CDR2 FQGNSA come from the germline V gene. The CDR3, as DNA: TGTGCCAGCAGCTTAGGGGGCGGGGACGGAGAGACCCAGTACTTC. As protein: CASSLGGGDGETQYF.

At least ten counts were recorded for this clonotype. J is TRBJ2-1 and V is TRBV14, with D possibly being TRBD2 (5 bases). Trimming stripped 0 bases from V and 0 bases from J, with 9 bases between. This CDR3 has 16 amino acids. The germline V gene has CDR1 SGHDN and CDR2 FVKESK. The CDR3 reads CASSQETGDSYNEQFF. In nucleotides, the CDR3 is TGTGCCAGCAGCCAAGAGACCGGGGACTCCTACAATGAGCAGTTCTTC.

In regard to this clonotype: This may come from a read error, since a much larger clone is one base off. Written as DNA, the CDR3 is TGTGCCAGCGGCCGTCAGTTCGGGACCGGGACTAGCGTCGGGCAGACCCAGTACTTC. Amino acids: CASGRQFGTGTSVGQTQYF. This sequence joins TRBV7-2 and TRBJ2-5; 10 bases line up with TRBD2. After removal of 8 bases from V and 6 bases from J, the junction contained 24 bases not matched to a gene. The CDR3 length is 19 residues. CDR1 SGHTA and CDR2 FQGNSA come from the germline V gene.

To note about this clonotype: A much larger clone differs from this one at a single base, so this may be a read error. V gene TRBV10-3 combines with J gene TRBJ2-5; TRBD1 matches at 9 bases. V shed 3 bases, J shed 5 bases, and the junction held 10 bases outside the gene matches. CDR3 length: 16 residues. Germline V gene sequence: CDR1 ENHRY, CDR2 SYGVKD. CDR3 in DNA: TGTGCCATCAGTGATGGGACAGGGAGCCATAGGGAGACCCAGTACTTC. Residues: CAISDGTGSHRETQYF.

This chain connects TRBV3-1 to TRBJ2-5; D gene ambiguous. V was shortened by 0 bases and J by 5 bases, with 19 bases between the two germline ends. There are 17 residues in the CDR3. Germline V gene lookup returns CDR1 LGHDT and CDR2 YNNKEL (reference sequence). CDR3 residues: CASSQDVGLEYGETQYF. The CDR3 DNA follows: TGTGCCAGCAGCCAAGATGTTGGGCTAGAATATGGGGAGACCCAGTACTTC.

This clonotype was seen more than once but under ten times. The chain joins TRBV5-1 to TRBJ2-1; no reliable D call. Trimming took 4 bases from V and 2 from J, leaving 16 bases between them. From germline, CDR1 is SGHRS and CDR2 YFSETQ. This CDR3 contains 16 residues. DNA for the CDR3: TGCGCCAGCAGCCAACGGGCCGCTGGCGCCTACAATGAGCAGTTCTTC. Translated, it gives CASSQRAAGAYNEQFF.

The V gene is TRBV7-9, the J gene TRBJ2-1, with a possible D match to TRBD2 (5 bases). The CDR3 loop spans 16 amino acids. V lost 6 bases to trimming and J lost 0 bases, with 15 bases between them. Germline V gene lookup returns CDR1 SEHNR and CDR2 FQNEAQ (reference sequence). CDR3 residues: CASSSFEGRSYNEQFF. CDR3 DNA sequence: TGTGCCAGCAGTTCCTTTGAGGGCCGCTCCTACAATGAGCAGTTCTTC.

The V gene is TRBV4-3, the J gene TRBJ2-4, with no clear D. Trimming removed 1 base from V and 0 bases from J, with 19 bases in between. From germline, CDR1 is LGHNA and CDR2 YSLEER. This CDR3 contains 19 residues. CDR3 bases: TGCGCCAGCAGCCAAGGGCCAATTTATCAGGAACTAGCCAAAAACATTCAGTACTTC. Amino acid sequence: CASSQGPIYQELAKNIQYF.

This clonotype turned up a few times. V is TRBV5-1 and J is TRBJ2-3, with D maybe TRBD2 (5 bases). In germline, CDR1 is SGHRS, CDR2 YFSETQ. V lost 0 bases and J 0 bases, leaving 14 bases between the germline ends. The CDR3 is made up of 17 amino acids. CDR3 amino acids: CASSLVTGWSSTDTQYF. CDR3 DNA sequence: TGCGCCAGCAGCTTGGTGACGGGGTGGAGCAGCACAGATACGCAGTATTTT.

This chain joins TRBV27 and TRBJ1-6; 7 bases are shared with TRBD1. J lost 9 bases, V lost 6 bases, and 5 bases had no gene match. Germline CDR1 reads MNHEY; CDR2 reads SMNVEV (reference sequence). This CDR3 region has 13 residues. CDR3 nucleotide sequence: TGTGCCAGCAGCAAGGGGGCTTGTTCACCCCTCCACTTT. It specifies CASSKGACSPLHF.

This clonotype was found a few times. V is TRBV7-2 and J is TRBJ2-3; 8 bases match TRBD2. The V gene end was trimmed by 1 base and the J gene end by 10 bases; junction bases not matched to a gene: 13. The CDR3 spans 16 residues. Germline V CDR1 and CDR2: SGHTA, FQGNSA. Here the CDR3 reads CASSLGGGRTPVAQYF. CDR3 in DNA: TGTGCCAGCAGCTTAGGTGGCGGGAGGACCCCCGTGGCGCAGTATTTT.

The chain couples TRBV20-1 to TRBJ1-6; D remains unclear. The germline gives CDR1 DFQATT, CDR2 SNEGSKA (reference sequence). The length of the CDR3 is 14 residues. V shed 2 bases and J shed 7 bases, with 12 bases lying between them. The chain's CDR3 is CSARSEMENSPLHF. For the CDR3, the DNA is TGCAGTGCTAGAAGCGAGATGGAAAATTCACCCCTCCACTTT.

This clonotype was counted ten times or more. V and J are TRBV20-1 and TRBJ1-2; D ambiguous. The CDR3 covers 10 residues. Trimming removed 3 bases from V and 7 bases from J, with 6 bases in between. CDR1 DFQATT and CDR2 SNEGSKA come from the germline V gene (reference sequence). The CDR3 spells CSARTIGYTF. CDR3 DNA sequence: TGCAGTGCTAGGACAATTGGCTACACCTTC.

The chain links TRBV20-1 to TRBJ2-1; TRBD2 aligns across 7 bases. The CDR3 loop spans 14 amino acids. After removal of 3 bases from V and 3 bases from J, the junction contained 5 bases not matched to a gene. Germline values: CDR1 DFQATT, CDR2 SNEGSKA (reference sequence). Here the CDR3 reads CSASPSGRYNEQFF. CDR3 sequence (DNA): TGCAGTGCTAGCCCTAGCGGCCGCTACAATGAGCAGTTCTTC.

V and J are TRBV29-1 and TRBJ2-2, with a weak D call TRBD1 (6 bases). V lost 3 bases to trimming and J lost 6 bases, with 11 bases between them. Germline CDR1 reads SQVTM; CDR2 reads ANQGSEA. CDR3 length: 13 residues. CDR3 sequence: CSVDRGLPGELFF. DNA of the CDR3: TGCAGCGTTGACAGGGGATTACCCGGGGAGCTGTTTTTT.

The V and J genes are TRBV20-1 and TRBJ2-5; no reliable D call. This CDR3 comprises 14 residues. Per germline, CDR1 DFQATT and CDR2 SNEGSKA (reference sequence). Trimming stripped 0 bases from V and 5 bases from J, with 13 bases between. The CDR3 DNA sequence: TGCAGTGCTAGAGATTTGGAACGGGCGGAGACCCAGTACTTC. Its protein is CSARDLERAETQYF.

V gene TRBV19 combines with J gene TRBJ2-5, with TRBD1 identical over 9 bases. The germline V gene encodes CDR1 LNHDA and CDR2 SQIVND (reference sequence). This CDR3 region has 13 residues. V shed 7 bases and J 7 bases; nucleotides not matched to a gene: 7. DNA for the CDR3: TGTGCCAGTAATACAGGGGGCGGCGCGACCCAGTACTTC. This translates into CASNTGGGATQYF.

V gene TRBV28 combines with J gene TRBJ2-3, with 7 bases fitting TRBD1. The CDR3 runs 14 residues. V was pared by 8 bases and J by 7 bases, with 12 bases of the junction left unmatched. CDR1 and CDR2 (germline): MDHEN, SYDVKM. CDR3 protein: CASEPGTARYTQYF. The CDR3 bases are TGTGCCAGCGAGCCCGGGACAGCCAGATATACGCAGTATTTT.

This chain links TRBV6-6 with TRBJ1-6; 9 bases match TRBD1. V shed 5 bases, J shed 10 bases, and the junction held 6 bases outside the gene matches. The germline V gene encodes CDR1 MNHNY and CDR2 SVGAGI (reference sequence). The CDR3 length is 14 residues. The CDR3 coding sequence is TGTGCCAGCAGTCACAGGGGGCCGGGATCACCCCTCCACTTT. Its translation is CASSHRGPGSPLHF.

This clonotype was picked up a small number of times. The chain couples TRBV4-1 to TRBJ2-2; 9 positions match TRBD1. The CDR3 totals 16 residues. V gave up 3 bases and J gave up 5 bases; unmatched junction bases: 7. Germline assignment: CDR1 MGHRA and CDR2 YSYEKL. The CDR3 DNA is TGCGCCAGCAGCCACCACAGGACAGGGGAAACCGGGGAGCTGTTTTTT. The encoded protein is CASSHHRTGETGELFF.

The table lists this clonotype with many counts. The CDR3 DNA sequence: TGTGCCAGCAGTAGCCGGACCTGGCGGGACTATGGCTACACCTTC. Translated, it gives CASSSRTWRDYGYTF. The chain links TRBV6-5 to TRBJ1-2; D gene unclear. V lost 5 bases, J lost 3 bases, and 16 bases lay in between. CDR1 is MNHEY and CDR2 is SVGAGI in the germline V gene. CDR3 length: 15 amino acids.